The rows below give T cell receptor beta chains drawn from one sample of a study of CD8 T cells in ankylosing spondylitis. TCRdb used MiXCR to reprocess the 5' RACE reads, holding one entry per CDR3 protein. The sample yields fewer than 250,000 distinct CDR3 sequences, 10% seen once. Sequencing used blood, either unsorted or a sorted T cell fraction (not recorded which). The receptors shown here come from a male donor with ankylosing spondylitis or in good health (not recorded which). Both conserved end residues are part of each CDR3. A D gene is named only where the DNA matches it firmly. The listing skips clone size in some rows; elsewhere it reads once, few, many or a size class.

V gene	clone size	J gene	D gene	CDR3 DNA	CDR3 protein
TRBV9	-	TRBJ2-5	-	TGTGCCAGCACTGTCGGGGGAGGACCGGAGACCCAGTACTTC	CASTVGGGPETQYF
TRBV30	once	TRBJ2-1	TRBD2	TGTGCCTGGTCCCGACTAGCGGGAGCATACACTGAGCAGTTCTTC	CAWSRLAGAYTEQFF
TRBV6-5	many	TRBJ2-1	-	TGTGCCAGCAGTTATACTAAACAGGGCAATGAGCAGTTCTTC	CASSYTKQGNEQFF
TRBV6-4	many	TRBJ2-1	-	TGTGCCAGCAGCCACCGGGCAGGGGAAGGCAATGAGCAGTTCTTC	CASSHRAGEGNEQFF
TRBV11-2	-	TRBJ2-1	-	TGTGCCAGCAGCTTAGAGCTGTATAACAATGAGCAGTTCTTC	CASSLELYNNEQFF
TRBV7-2	many	TRBJ2-2	TRBD2	TGTGCCAGCAACTTAGGGACTAGCGGGAGGAGCACCGGGGAGCTGTTTTTT	CASNLGTSGRSTGELFF
TRBV7-2	many	TRBJ1-2	-	TGTGCCAGCAGCCCGCAGGTGGGGGGAGGCTACACCTTC	CASSPQVGGGYTF
TRBV7-4	-	TRBJ2-5	-	TGTGCCAGCAGCCCTGGACTGGCCCAAGAGACCCAGTACTTC	CASSPGLAQETQYF
TRBV25-1	many	TRBJ2-1	TRBD2	TGTGCCAGCACCATGTTAGCGGGGTCCTACAATGAGCAGTTCTTC	CASTMLAGSYNEQFF
TRBV21-1	many	TRBJ1-1	-	TGTGCCCTTCAGCGGGACAGGGAGGAAACTGAAGCTTTCTTT	CALQRDREETEAFF
TRBV11-3	-	TRBJ2-1	-	TGTGCCAGCAGCCCGCGCCCCTCCTACAATGAGCAGTTCTTC	CASSPRPSYNEQFF
TRBV7-9	many	TRBJ1-4	-	TGTGCCAGCAGTCACCGGGACATGCTTGAAAAACTGTTTTTT	CASSHRDMLEKLFF
TRBV12-3/TRBV12-4	many	TRBJ1-5	-	TGTGCCAGCACCCTGACCCACAATCAGCCCCAGCATTTT	CASTLTHNQPQHF
TRBV3-1	few	TRBJ2-1	TRBD2	TGTGCCAGCAGCCGTGTAGCGGGGAGGGGGAGGTACAATGAGCAGTTCTTC	CASSRVAGRGRYNEQFF
TRBV14	many	TRBJ1-2	-	TGTGCCAGCAGCCCGGGACAAGGAGCCTATGGCTACACCTTC	CASSPGQGAYGYTF